These T cell receptor beta chains were read from a single sample in a study of identical twins. TCRdb re-derived calls from the 5' RACE reads in MiXCR, one entry per CDR3 protein. Seen here are some 500,000 distinct CDR3 sequences, 13% to 15% observed once, and the top ten hold approximately 0.98%. These sequences were also reported in another study, on yellow fever vaccine responses in identical twins.

Sequencing was carried out using CD4+ T cells sorted from blood. The receptor source for this set is a woman in her late teens or twenties in good health. Each CDR3 is given with its conserved first and last residue. A D gene is named only where the DNA matches it firmly. Size tells how often a clone was seen (once, few, many) or the class of an expanded clone, and some rows leave it out.

clone size: NA
CDR3 length: 14
V gene: TRBV6-2/TRBV6-3
J gene: TRBJ2-7
D gene: TRBD2
CDR3 protein: CASSTPSGSYEQYF
CDR3 DNA: TGTGCCAGTTCAACTCCTAGCGGGAGCTACGAGCAGTACTTC

clone size: many
CDR3 length: 16
V gene: TRBV4-2
J gene: TRBJ2-5
D gene: NA
CDR3 protein: CASSQEGGRGQETQYF
CDR3 DNA: TGTGCCAGCAGCCAAGAAGGGGGACGAGGACAAGAGACCCAGTACTTC

clone size: NA
CDR3 length: 14
V gene: TRBV2
J gene: TRBJ1-2
D gene: TRBD1
CDR3 protein: CASSGQGTNYGYTF
CDR3 DNA: TGTGCCAGCAGTGGACAGGGTACTAACTATGGCTACACCTTC

clone size: NA
CDR3 length: 12
V gene: TRBV10-1
J gene: TRBJ2-1
D gene: NA
CDR3 protein: CASGEFHNEQFF
CDR3 DNA: TGCGCCAGCGGGGAGTTCCACAATGAGCAGTTCTTC

clone size: NA
CDR3 length: 13
V gene: TRBV27
J gene: TRBJ2-7
D gene: NA
CDR3 protein: CASSKGITYEQYF
CDR3 DNA: TGTGCCAGCAGTAAAGGGATAACCTACGAGCAGTACTTC

clone size: few
CDR3 length: 14
V gene: TRBV6-5
J gene: TRBJ1-1
D gene: NA
CDR3 protein: CASSYSAWDTEAFF
CDR3 DNA: TGTGCCAGCAGTTACTCGGCCTGGGACACTGAAGCTTTCTTT

clone size: few
CDR3 length: 15
V gene: TRBV6-1
J gene: TRBJ1-1
D gene: TRBD1
CDR3 protein: CATLPLTGGGTEAFF
CDR3 DNA: TGTGCCACCCTACCTTTGACAGGGGGCGGAACTGAAGCTTTCTTT

clone size: few
CDR3 length: 18
V gene: TRBV4-2
J gene: TRBJ2-1
D gene: TRBD1
CDR3 protein: CASSPRPAWDRSNNEQFF
CDR3 DNA: TGTGCCAGCAGCCCCAGACCGGCTTGGGACAGGTCGAACAATGAGCAGTTCTTC

clone size: NA
CDR3 length: 16
V gene: TRBV6-8
J gene: TRBJ2-3
D gene: TRBD1
CDR3 protein: CASSYPGTGSTDTQYF
CDR3 DNA: TGTGCCAGCAGTTACCCCGGGACAGGGAGCACAGATACGCAGTATTTT

clone size: NA
CDR3 length: 15
V gene: TRBV7-9
J gene: TRBJ2-5
D gene: NA
CDR3 protein: CASSLARDTQETQYF
CDR3 DNA: TGTGCCAGCAGCTTAGCGCGAGATACCCAAGAGACCCAGTACTTC

clone size: NA
CDR3 length: 14
V gene: TRBV11-2
J gene: TRBJ2-7
D gene: TRBD1
CDR3 protein: CASTRDRGHHEQYF
CDR3 DNA: TGTGCCAGCACCCGGGACAGGGGGCACCACGAGCAGTACTTC

clone size: few
CDR3 length: 15
V gene: TRBV12-5
J gene: TRBJ2-2
D gene: NA
CDR3 protein: CASGLTGVIPGELFF
CDR3 DNA: TGTGCTAGTGGTTTGACGGGGGTAATCCCCGGGGAGCTGTTTTTT

clone size: NA
CDR3 length: 13
V gene: TRBV27
J gene: TRBJ2-7
D gene: NA
CDR3 protein: CASRRLGPYEQYF
CDR3 DNA: TGTGCCAGCCGACGACTAGGCCCCTACGAGCAGTACTTC

clone size: NA
CDR3 length: 18
V gene: TRBV11-2
J gene: TRBJ2-1
D gene: NA
CDR3 protein: CASSFGRAPNALYNEQFF
CDR3 DNA: TGTGCCAGCAGCTTCGGCAGGGCCCCCAACGCGTTATACAATGAGCAGTTCTTC

clone size: NA
CDR3 length: 17
V gene: TRBV5-1
J gene: TRBJ2-5
D gene: TRBD2
CDR3 protein: CASSPGLGRTEQETQYF
CDR3 DNA: TGCGCCAGCAGCCCGGGACTAGGCCGAACCGAACAAGAGACCCAGTACTTC

clone size: few
CDR3 length: 11
V gene: TRBV7-9
J gene: TRBJ2-1
D gene: NA
CDR3 protein: CASSSDSEQFF
CDR3 DNA: TGTGCCAGCAGCTCGGACTCTGAGCAGTTCTTC

clone size: many
CDR3 length: 14
V gene: TRBV3-1
J gene: TRBJ2-2
D gene: NA
CDR3 protein: CASSQEGSTGELFF
CDR3 DNA: TGTGCCAGCAGCCAAGAGGGCTCCACCGGGGAGCTGTTTTTT

clone size: few
CDR3 length: 16
V gene: TRBV7-8
J gene: TRBJ2-1
D gene: TRBD1
CDR3 protein: CASSFFGTGLYNEQFF
CDR3 DNA: TGTGCCAGCAGCTTCTTTGGGACAGGGCTATACAATGAGCAGTTCTTC